The rows below give T cell receptor beta chains drawn from one sample of a study of patients and donors after allogeneic stem cell transplantation. TCRdb reanalysed the RT-PCR reads using MiXCR and keeps one entry per CDR3 protein. The sample lists 200,000 to 250,000 distinct CDR3 sequences; over 12% were seen once. The sample was blood, either unsorted or a sorted T cell fraction (not recorded which). The receptors were gathered from a human donor who was either an allogeneic HSCT recipient or a stem cell or donor lymphocyte infusion donor (not recorded which). It is not recorded whose cells these are; they may come from a transplant donor. The CDR3 runs from the conserved cysteine through the conserved F or W. D genes are given only for firm matches. Clone size appears in some rows only: once, few, many, or a class for an expanded clone.

TRBD2 | TRBJ2-1 | few | TRBV12-3/TRBV12-4 | CASSLVTSGRVNEQFF | TGTGCCAGCAGTTTGGTGACTAGCGGGAGAGTGAATGAGCAGTTCTTC
NA | TRBJ1-3 | few | TRBV12-3/TRBV12-4 | CASSLKPSSGNTIYF | TGTGCCAGCAGTTTGAAACCGAGCTCTGGAAACACCATATATTTT
TRBD1 | TRBJ1-5 | few | TRBV4-3 | CASSQRQGGQPQHF | TGCGCCAGCAGCCAAAGACAGGGAGGTCAGCCCCAGCATTTT
NA | TRBJ2-7 | many | TRBV19 | CASKTGGHEQYF | TGTGCCAGCAAGACCGGGGGCCACGAGCAGTACTTC
NA | TRBJ2-1 | many | TRBV7-2 | CASSLGASVSYNEQFF | TGTGCCAGCAGCTTAGGGGCAAGCGTATCCTACAATGAGCAGTTCTTC
TRBD1 | TRBJ2-5 | few | TRBV5-6 | CASSLTGTGGETQYF | TGTGCCAGCAGCTTAACTGGGACAGGGGGCGAGACCCAGTACTTC
NA | TRBJ2-7 | few | TRBV5-6 | CASSSVYEQYF | TGTGCCAGCAGCTCGGTATACGAGCAGTACTTC
NA | TRBJ1-6 | NA | TRBV6-1 | CASSKGELNSPLHF | TGTGCCAGCAGTAAAGGGGAACTGAATTCACCCCTCCACTTT
NA | TRBJ2-3 | few | TRBV3-1 | CASRLGGATDTQYF | TGTGCCAGCAGGCTAGGGGGAGCCACAGATACGCAGTATTTT
TRBD2 | TRBJ2-1 | NA | TRBV7-2 | CASSLLAGRGGEQFF | TGTGCCAGCAGCCTACTAGCGGGAAGGGGAGGTGAGCAGTTCTTC
TRBD1 | TRBJ1-5 | NA | TRBV6-1 | CASSASTGANQPQHF | TGTGCCAGCAGTGCATCGACAGGGGCGAATCAGCCCCAGCATTTT
TRBD2 | TRBJ2-3 | NA | TRBV6-1 | CASSDLGLAGGGDTQYF | TGTGCCAGCAGCGACCTCGGACTAGCGGGGGGTGGAGATACGCAGTATTTT
TRBD2 | TRBJ2-1 | NA | TRBV9 | CASSVSGSGFNEQFF | TGTGCCAGCAGCGTTAGCGGGAGTGGTTTTAATGAGCAGTTCTTC
TRBD2 | TRBJ2-3 | few | TRBV11-3 | CASSAVAGSLGDTQYF | TGTGCCAGCAGCGCCGTAGCGGGGTCTTTGGGGGATACGCAGTATTTT
NA | TRBJ2-3 | NA | TRBV7-9 | CASSLLGLGDLTDTQNF | TGTGCCAGCAGCTTACTTGGATTAGGGGATCTCACAGATACGCAGAATTTT
NA | TRBJ2-2 | few | TRBV11-3 | CASSPRVHTGELFF | TGTGCCAGCAGCCCGAGGGTCCACACCGGGGAGCTGTTTTTT
NA | TRBJ1-4 | few | TRBV25-1 | CASSVGTSEKLFF | TGTGCCAGCAGTGTAGGGACAAGTGAAAAACTGTTTTTT
NA | TRBJ1-3 | few | TRBV21-1 | CASIPHPISGNTIYF | TGTGCCAGCATTCCCCACCCAATCTCTGGAAACACCATATATTTT
NA | TRBJ2-1 | few | TRBV12-3/TRBV12-4 | CASSQDVVYNEQFF | TGTGCCAGCAGTCAGGACGTGGTCTACAATGAGCAGTTCTTC
TRBD2 | TRBJ2-1 | few | TRBV12-3/TRBV12-4 | CASSGTSGDNEQFF | TGTGCCAGCAGTGGGACTAGCGGGGACAATGAGCAGTTCTTC
NA | TRBJ2-1 | NA | TRBV20-1 | CSAQRTTDEQFF | TGCAGTGCTCAACGAACGACGGATGAGCAGTTCTTC
NA | TRBJ1-1 | many | TRBV18 | CASSPPGTLMNTEAFF | TGTGCCAGCTCACCCCCCGGGACACTAATGAACACTGAAGCTTTCTTT